The next 27 T cell receptor beta chains were all read from a single sample in a study of blood T cell repertoires in COVID-19. Libraries were prepared by immunoSEQ multiplex PCR; TCRdb keeps only in-frame clonotypes and omits some of them. Altogether a few hundred thousand clones are present, roughly 80% being singletons, with the ten largest covering 10% to 13%. Sequenced input: peripheral blood. All receptors derive from a woman older than 75 with COVID-19, enrolled during active disease.

The chain couples TRBV5-1 to TRBJ1-1; possibly TRBD1 for D (5 bases). V was shortened by 1 base and J by 7 bases, with 20 bases between the two germline ends. The germline gives CDR1 SGHRS, CDR2 YFSETQ. CDR3 length: 16 residues. CDR3 loop: CASSLQGLPAAIEAFF. CDR3 nucleotides: TGCGCCAGCAGCTTGCAGGGACTGCCCGCCGCCATTGAAGCTTTCTTT.

The chain recombines TRBV21-1 with TRBJ2-1; TRBD2, the D gene given by the table, was not confirmed from the DNA. TRBV21-1 is marked as a pseudogene. This CDR3 is built from 12 residues. CDR3 nucleotide sequence: TGTGCCAGCAGCAACCCGGGGGATGAGCAGTTCTTC. Protein: CASSNPGDEQFF.

This clone was recorded only once. The chain joins TRBV14 to TRBJ1-4; D gene ambiguous. This CDR3 is 13 amino acids long. Germline V gene lookup returns CDR1 SGHDN and CDR2 FVKESK. V lost 5 bases and J lost 5, with 9 bases in between. DNA of the CDR3: TGTGCCAGCAGCAGGAGCTTAAATGAAAAACTGTTTTTT. Amino acid sequence: CASSRSLNEKLFF.

The V call is TRBV28, the J call TRBJ1-4; D possibly corresponds to TRBD1 (5 bases). Per the germline V gene, CDR1 is MDHEN and CDR2 is SYDVKM. This CDR3 has 14 residues. The V gene lost 7 bases and the J gene lost 3 bases, with 12 bases spanning the gap. CDR3 nucleotide sequence: TGTGCCAGCAAAAGCGGGGCTGCTAATGAAAAACTGTTTTTT. Its translation: CASKSGAANEKLFF.

This rearrangement joins TRBV27 to TRBJ2-1, with 9 nucleotides matching TRBD1. The length of the CDR3 is 15 residues. Germline V gene sequence: CDR1 MNHEY, CDR2 SMNVEV (reference sequence). After removal of 6 bases from V and 6 bases from J, the junction contained 9 bases not matched to a gene. The CDR3 loop reads CASRYGTGPLNEQFF. The CDR3 DNA follows: TGTGCCAGCAGATATGGGACAGGGCCTCTCAATGAGCAGTTCTTC.

V usage is TRBV3-1 (or the pseudogene TRBV3-2) and J usage is TRBJ2-1; 16 bases fit TRBD2. The CDR3 is 15 residues long. With 4 bases clipped from V and 10 bases from J, the junction kept 4 bases outside the gene matches. Germline V gives CDR1 LGHDT, CDR2 YNNKEL (reference sequence). This chain's CDR3 is CASSRSGLAGGEQFF. For the CDR3, the DNA is TGTGCCAGCAGCCGCTCGGGACTAGCGGGGGGGGAGCAGTTCTTC.

The genes are TRBV18 and TRBJ2-7, with a tentative D call TRBD2 (6 bases). Germline V gene lookup returns CDR1 KGHSH and CDR2 LQKENI. This CDR3 is built from 18 residues. Trimming took 3 bases from V and 1 from J, leaving 22 bases between them. CDR3 bases: TGTGCCAGCTCACCCCCGGAGGGGCAGTGGGTTGGGTCCTACGAGCAGTACTTC. Translation: CASSPPEGQWVGSYEQYF.

This clone appeared a few times. The rearrangement uses TRBV3-1 (or the pseudogene TRBV3-2) and TRBJ1-5, with D perhaps matching TRBD1 (5 bases). There are 15 residues in the CDR3. V was trimmed by 5 bases and J by 3 bases, leaving 14 bases between them. Germline V gene sequence: CDR1 LGHDT, CDR2 YNNKEL (reference sequence). CDR3 sequence (DNA): TGTGCCAGCAGCGCCGGGACGGACTACAATCAGCCCCAGCATTTT. This codes for CASSAGTDYNQPQHF.

The J gene is TRBJ1-2, the V gene TRBV19; D uncertain. V shed 3 bases and J shed 4 bases, with 21 bases lying between them. The CDR3 length is 17 residues. From germline, CDR1 is LNHDA and CDR2 SQIVND (reference sequence). CDR3 sequence (DNA): TGTGCCAGTAGTATGGGTGGTTCTTTTCGGGTCGGCTATGGCTACACCTTC. It yields the protein CASSMGGSFRVGYGYTF. Drawing the rest from reference TRBV19 and TRBJ1-2, the complete variable domain is DGGITQSPKYLFRKEGQNVTLSCEQNLNHDAMYWYRQDPGQGLRLIYYSQIVNDFQKGDIAEGYSVSREKKESFPLTVTSAQKNPTAFYLCASSMGGSFRVGYGYTFGSGTRLTVV.

This clone was detected only once. This rearrangement joins TRBV6-5 to TRBJ2-2, with TRBD1 matching 8 bases. V dropped 5 bases and J dropped 5; count of bases not matched to a gene: 4. The CDR3 is 14 amino acids. Germline CDR1 MNHEY, CDR2 SVGAGI. The CDR3 loop reads CASSTTGVTGELFF. The CDR3 bases are TGTGCCAGCAGTACGACAGGGGTGACCGGGGAGCTGTTTTTT.

The V and J genes are TRBV18 and TRBJ1-5; TRBD1 agrees at 12 bases. Germline-derived CDR1 and CDR2 are KGHSH and LQKENI. The CDR3 is 18 amino acids. Trimming at V came to 3 bases and at J to 0 bases, leaving 6 bases not matched to a gene. The CDR3 protein is CASSPPGQGADSNQPQHF. The DNA of the CDR3 is TGTGCCAGCTCACCTCCGGGACAGGGGGCCGATAGCAATCAGCCCCAGCATTTT.

As to this clone: Other nucleotide sequences from this sample produce the same CDR3. The chain recombines TRBV3-1 (or the pseudogene TRBV3-2) with TRBJ1-4, with a weak D call TRBD1 (6 bases). The CDR3 is 15 amino acids. V was shortened by 2 bases and J by 0 bases, with 7 bases between the two germline ends. From germline, CDR1 is LGHDT and CDR2 YNNKEL (reference sequence). The CDR3 spells CASSQQGTTNEKLFF. CDR3 sequence (DNA): TGTGCCAGCAGCCAACAGGGGACAACTAATGAAAAACTGTTTTTT.

V is TRBV27 and J is TRBJ2-3, with 8 nucleotides matching TRBD2. The CDR3 is 17 residues long. Germline V gene data show CDR1 as MNHEY and CDR2 as SMNVEV (reference sequence). J gave up 2 bases and V 6 bases, and 13 bases lay outside the gene matches. For the CDR3, the DNA is TGTGCCAGCAGGTCCCTCTCAGAGCGGGGGCTCACAGATACGCAGTATTTT. This codes for CASRSLSERGLTDTQYF.

The genes are TRBV2 and TRBJ2-7; tentatively, D is TRBD2 (5 bases). The CDR3 is made up of 14 amino acids. V was pared by 2 bases and J by 6 bases, with 14 bases between. Per germline, CDR1 SNHLY and CDR2 FYNNEI. In DNA form, the CDR3 reads TGTGCCAGCAGTGAATCAGAGGGTCTTGGCGAGCAGTACGTC. It yields the protein CASSESEGLGEQYV.

This chain uses TRBV6-5 with TRBJ1-4, with D uncertain. CDR3 length equals 14 residues. Trimming took 6 bases from V and 4 from J, leaving 12 bases between them. Germline CDR1 and CDR2: MNHEY and SVGAGI. CDR3 residues: CASRTGFYNEKLFF. In DNA, the CDR3 is TGTGCCAGCAGGACGGGATTTTATAATGAAAAACTGTTTTTT.

This clone was found a few times. The chain employs TRBV11-2 and TRBJ2-3; TRBD1 matches at 8 bases. The CDR3 is 16 residues long. Germline V gene lookup returns CDR1 SGHAT and CDR2 FQNNGV. V lost 1 base and J lost 0; bases outside the gene matches: 3. The DNA of the CDR3 is TGTGCCAGCAGCTTAGCAGGACAGGGTAGCACAGATACGCAGTATTTT. This gives the protein CASSLAGQGSTDTQYF.

This rearrangement joins TRBV6-5 to TRBJ2-5; D perhaps matches TRBD1 (6 bases). CDR3 length equals 14 residues. V was trimmed by 6 bases and J by 3 bases, leaving 14 bases between them. Germline V gene lookup returns CDR1 MNHEY and CDR2 SVGAGI. Here the CDR3 reads CASSRSRDKETQYF. In DNA form, the CDR3 reads TGTGCCAGCAGCAGATCCCGGGACAAAGAGACCCAGTACTTC.

This chain joins TRBV3-1 (or the pseudogene TRBV3-2) and TRBJ2-7; 8 bases line up with TRBD2. The CDR3 length is 13 residues. The J segment lost 5 bases and the V segment lost 3 bases, leaving 3 bases of the junction unmatched. Germline V lookup: CDR1 LGHDT, CDR2 YNNKEL (reference sequence). CDR3 nucleotides: TGTGCCAGCAGCCAGAGCGGGGGTCACGAGCAGTACTTC. It is translated as CASSQSGGHEQYF.

This clone appeared once. The chain combines TRBV3-1 (or the pseudogene TRBV3-2) with TRBJ2-4, with TRBD2 matching over 12 bases. The CDR3 runs 18 residues. V lost 7 bases and J lost 1; bases outside the gene matches: 11. Germline lookup yields CDR1 LGHDT and CDR2 YNNKEL (reference sequence). Here the CDR3 DNA reads TGTGCCAGCACCCTAACCACAACTAGCGGGGGGGCCAAAAACATTCAGTACTTC. Residues: CASTLTTTSGGAKNIQYF.

V is TRBV2 and J is TRBJ1-2; maybe TRBD1 (6 bases). CDR1 SNHLY and CDR2 FYNNEI come from the germline V gene. The CDR3 is 16 amino acids. Trimming shortened V by 7 bases and J by 0 bases, and 18 bases separated the two germline ends. This CDR3 is CASIAARQETNYGYTF. In DNA, the CDR3 is TGTGCCAGCATCGCGGCGAGACAGGAAACTAACTATGGCTACACCTTC. The whole variable domain, remainder taken from reference TRBV2 and TRBJ1-2, is EPEVTQTPSHQVTQMGQEVILRCVPISNHLYFYWYRQILGQKVEFLVSFYNNEISEKSEIFDDQFSVERPDGSNFTLKIRSTKLEDSAMYFCASIAARQETNYGYTFGSGTRLTVV.

This clone was seen once. This chain links TRBV19 with TRBJ2-3; TRBD2 might be the D (7 bases). CDR1 is LNHDA, CDR2 SQIVND, per germline (reference sequence). With 7 bases removed from V and 4 bases from J, the gap between germline ends came to 18 bases. CDR3 size: 15 residues. Written as DNA, the CDR3 is TGTGCCAGTACGGGGCGGGGGCGTGGCTCAGATACGCAGTATTTT. This sequence encodes CASTGRGRGSDTQYF.

The chain has TRBV7-8 and TRBJ2-3; D unresolved. This CDR3 has 15 residues. Trimming pared 5 bases from V and 3 bases from J, leaving 15 bases between. Germline CDR1 and CDR2: SGHVS and FQNEAQ. CDR3 sequence (DNA): TGTGCCAGCAGCCCTTTAGGCGGTCGGACAGATACGCAGTATTTT. This translates into CASSPLGGRTDTQYF.

Worth noting for this clone: The identical CDR3 is also encoded by other nucleotide sequences in the sample. The gene calls are TRBV18 and TRBJ1-1; no reliable D call. V was shortened by 3 bases and J by 8 bases, with 19 bases between the two germline ends. CDR1 and CDR2 (germline): KGHSH, LQKENI. This CDR3 has 15 amino acids. DNA of the CDR3: TGTGCCAGCTCACCCCCTCGAGGGAACGTCCCCGAAGCTTTCTTT. Its protein product is CASSPPRGNVPEAFF.

The chain joins TRBV7-2 to TRBJ1-1, with 8 bases lining up with TRBD1. CDR1 is SGHTA and CDR2 is FQGNSA in the germline V gene. The CDR3 length is 15 residues. The V and J ends lost 3 bases and 1 base, in that order; junction bases with no gene match: 4. The CDR3 is CASSLLGTGNTEAFF. In nucleotides, the CDR3 is TGTGCCAGCAGCTTGCTCGGGACAGGGAACACTGAAGCTTTCTTT.

This chain connects TRBV5-1 to TRBJ2-5, with TRBD1 identical over 11 bases. Germline CDR1 and CDR2: SGHRS and YFSETQ. The CDR3 runs 18 residues. V trimming: 6 bases; J trimming: 1 base; junction bases outside the gene matches: 14. CDR3 loop: CASTLGQGGILSQETQYF. CDR3 nucleotide sequence: TGCGCCAGCACCCTGGGACAGGGGGGGATTTTAAGCCAAGAGACCCAGTACTTC.

The chain joins TRBV7-2 to TRBJ2-3, with 11 bases that match TRBD1. The V segment lost 5 bases and the J segment 1 base; nucleotides outside the gene matches: 2. The CDR3 loop spans 15 amino acids. Germline V lookup: CDR1 SGHTA, CDR2 FQGNSA. The DNA for the CDR3 is TGTGCCAGCAGCATGGGACAGGGGGGCACAGATACGCAGTATTTT. Translating it yields CASSMGQGGTDTQYF.

This chain uses TRBV7-2 with TRBJ1-4; 10 nucleotides agree with TRBD1. Germline CDR1 SGHTA, CDR2 FQGNSA. This CDR3 contains 15 residues. V shed 5 bases and J 6 bases; nucleotides not matched to a gene: 6. CDR3 residues: CASSPPGTGDEKLFF. The CDR3 coding sequence is TGTGCCAGCAGCCCTCCCGGGACAGGGGATGAAAAACTGTTTTTT.